This TCR beta chain stems from a study of CD8 T cells in Susac syndrome. The wider study: Patients with Susac syndrome were therapy-naive, treated with corticosteroids, or treated with intravenous immunoglobulin alone when blood was collected.

Roughly 0.45 to 1 ug RNA was reverse transcribed with random hexamers. TCRdb re-called the immunoSEQ multiplex PCR reads with MiXCR, one entry per CDR3 protein. In the table there are fewer than 200,000 distinct CDR3 sequences, 90% to 95% of which are singletons. Trimming took 5 bases from V and 1 from J; bases not matched to a gene: 7. The length of the CDR3 is 15 residues. Germline V gene sequence: CDR1 MNHEY, CDR2 SVGEGT. J is TRBJ2-7 and V is TRBV6-2 or TRBV6-3; 8 bases align to TRBD1. The sequence was obtained from a human donor with Susac syndrome. Specimen: CD4+ T cells from PBMCs. The CDR3 here is CASSPWTGRSYEQYF. For the CDR3, the DNA is TGTGCCAGCAGTCCCTGGACAGGGCGATCCTACGAGCAGTACTTC.